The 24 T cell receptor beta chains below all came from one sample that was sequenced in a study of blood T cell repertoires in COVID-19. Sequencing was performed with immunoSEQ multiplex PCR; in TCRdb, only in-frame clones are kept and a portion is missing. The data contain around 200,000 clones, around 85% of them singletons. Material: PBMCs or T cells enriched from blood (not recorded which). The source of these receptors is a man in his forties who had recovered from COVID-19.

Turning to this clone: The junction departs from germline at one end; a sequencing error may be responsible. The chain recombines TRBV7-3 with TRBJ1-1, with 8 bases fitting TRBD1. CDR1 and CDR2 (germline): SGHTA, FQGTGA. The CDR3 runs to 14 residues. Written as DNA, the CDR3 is TGTGCCAGCAGCTTAATCTCAGGGGGCGGATCGCAAATCTTT. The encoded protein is CASSLISGGGSQIF. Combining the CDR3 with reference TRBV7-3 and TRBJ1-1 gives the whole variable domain GAGVSQTPSNKVTEKGKYVELRCDPISGHTALYWYRQSLGQGPEFLIYFQGTGAADDSGLPNDRFFAVRPEGSVSTLKIQRTERGDSAVYLCASSLISGGGSQIFGQGTRLTVV.

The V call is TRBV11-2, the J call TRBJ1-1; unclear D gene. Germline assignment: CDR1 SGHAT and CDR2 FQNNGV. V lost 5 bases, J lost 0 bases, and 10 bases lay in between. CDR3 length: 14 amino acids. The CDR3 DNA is TGTGCCAGCAGCGGGAGGGCCATGAACACTGAAGCTTTCTTT. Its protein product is CASSGRAMNTEAFF.

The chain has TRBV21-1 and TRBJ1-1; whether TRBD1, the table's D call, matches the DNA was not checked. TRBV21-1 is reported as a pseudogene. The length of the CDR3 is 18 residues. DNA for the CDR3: TGTGCCACCCAAGACCGAACGGGGACAGGCTCCATGAACACTGAAGCTTTCTTT. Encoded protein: CATQDRTGTGSMNTEAFF.

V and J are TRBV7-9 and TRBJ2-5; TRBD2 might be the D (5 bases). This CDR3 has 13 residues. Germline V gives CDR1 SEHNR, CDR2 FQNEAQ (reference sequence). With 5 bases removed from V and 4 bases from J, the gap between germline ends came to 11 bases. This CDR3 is CASSRLAGETQYF. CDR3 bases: TGTGCCAGCAGCCGCCTTGCGGGAGAGACCCAGTACTTC.

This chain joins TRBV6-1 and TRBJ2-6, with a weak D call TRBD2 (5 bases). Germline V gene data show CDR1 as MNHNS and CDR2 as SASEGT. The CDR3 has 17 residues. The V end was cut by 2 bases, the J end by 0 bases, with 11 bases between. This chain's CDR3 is CASSEQGRGSGANVLTF. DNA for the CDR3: TGTGCCAGCAGTGAACAAGGACGGGGCTCTGGGGCCAACGTCCTGACTTTC.

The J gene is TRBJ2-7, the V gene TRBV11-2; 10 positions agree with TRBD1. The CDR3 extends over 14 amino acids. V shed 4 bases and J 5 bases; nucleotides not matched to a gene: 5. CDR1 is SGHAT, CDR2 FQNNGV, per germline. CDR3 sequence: CASSSRQGANEQYF. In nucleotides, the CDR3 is TGTGCCAGCAGCTCCCGACAGGGGGCCAACGAGCAGTACTTC. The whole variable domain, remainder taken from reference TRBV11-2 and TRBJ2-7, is EAGVAQSPRYKIIEKRQSVAFWCNPISGHATLYWYQQILGQGPKLLIQFQNNGVVDDSQLPKDRFSAERLKGVDSTLKIQPAKLEDSAVYLCASSSRQGANEQYFGPGTRLTVT.

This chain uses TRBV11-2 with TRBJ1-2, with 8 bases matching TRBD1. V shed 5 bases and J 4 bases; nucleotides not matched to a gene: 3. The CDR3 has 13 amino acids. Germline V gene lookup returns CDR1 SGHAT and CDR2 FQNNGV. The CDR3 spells CASSPGQGYGYTF. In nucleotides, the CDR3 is TGTGCCAGCAGCCCTGGACAGGGCTATGGCTACACCTTC.

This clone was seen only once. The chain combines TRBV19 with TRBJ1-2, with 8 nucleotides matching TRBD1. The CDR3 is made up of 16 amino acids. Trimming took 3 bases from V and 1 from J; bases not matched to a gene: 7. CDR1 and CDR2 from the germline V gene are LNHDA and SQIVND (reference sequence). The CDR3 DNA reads TGTGCCAGTAGTATGGGGCAGGGGGCTTTTAACTATGGCTACACCTTC. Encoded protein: CASSMGQGAFNYGYTF.

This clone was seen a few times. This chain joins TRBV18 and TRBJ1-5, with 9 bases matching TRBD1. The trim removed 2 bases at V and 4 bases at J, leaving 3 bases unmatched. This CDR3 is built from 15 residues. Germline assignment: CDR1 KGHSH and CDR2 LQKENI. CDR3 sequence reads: CASSPGTGRNQPQHF. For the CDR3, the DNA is TGTGCCAGCTCACCAGGGACAGGGCGTAATCAGCCCCAGCATTTT.

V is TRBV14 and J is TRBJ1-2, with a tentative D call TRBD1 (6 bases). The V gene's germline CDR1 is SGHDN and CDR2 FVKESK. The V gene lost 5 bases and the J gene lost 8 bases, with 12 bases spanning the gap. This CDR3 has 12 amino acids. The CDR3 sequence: CASSAQGRGYTF. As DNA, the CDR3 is TGTGCCAGCAGCGCCCAGGGGAGAGGCTACACCTTC.

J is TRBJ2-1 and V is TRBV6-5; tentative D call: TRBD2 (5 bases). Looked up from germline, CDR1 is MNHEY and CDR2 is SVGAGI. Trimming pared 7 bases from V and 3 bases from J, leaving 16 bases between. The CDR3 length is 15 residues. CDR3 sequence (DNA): TGTGCCAGCACCCCCTTAGCTAGCAACTACAATGAGCAGTTCTTC. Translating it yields CASTPLASNYNEQFF.

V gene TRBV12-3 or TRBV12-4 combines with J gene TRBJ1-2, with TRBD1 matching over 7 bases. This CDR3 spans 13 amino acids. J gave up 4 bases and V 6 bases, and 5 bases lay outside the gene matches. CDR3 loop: CASSPGTAYGYTF. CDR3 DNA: TGTGCCAGCAGCCCCGGGACAGCCTATGGCTACACCTTC.

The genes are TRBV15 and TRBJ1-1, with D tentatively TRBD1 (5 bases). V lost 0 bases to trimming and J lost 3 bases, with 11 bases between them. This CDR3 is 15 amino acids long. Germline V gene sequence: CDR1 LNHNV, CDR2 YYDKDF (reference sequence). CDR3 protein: CATSREAGGDTEAFF. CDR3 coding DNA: TGTGCCACCAGCAGAGAGGCTGGGGGGGACACTGAAGCTTTCTTT. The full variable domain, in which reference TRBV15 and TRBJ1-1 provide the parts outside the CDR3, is DAMVIQNPRYQVTQFGKPVTLSCSQTLNHNVMYWYQQKSSQAPKLLFHYYDKDFNNEADTPDNFQSRRPNTSFCFLDIRSPGLGDTAMYLCATSREAGGDTEAFFGQGTRLTVV.

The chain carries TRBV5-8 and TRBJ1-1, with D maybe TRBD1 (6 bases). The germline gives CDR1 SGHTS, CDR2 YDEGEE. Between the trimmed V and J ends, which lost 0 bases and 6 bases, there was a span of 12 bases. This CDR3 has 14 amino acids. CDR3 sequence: CASSLVARGAEAFF. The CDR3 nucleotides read TGTGCCAGCAGCTTGGTGGCCAGGGGCGCTGAAGCTTTCTTT.

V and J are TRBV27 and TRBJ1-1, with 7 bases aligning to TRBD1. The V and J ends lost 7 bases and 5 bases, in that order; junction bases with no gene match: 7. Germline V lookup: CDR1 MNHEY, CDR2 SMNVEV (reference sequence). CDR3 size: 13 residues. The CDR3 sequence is CASKDRARTEAFF. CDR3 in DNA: TGTGCCAGCAAAGACAGGGCGAGGACTGAAGCTTTCTTT.

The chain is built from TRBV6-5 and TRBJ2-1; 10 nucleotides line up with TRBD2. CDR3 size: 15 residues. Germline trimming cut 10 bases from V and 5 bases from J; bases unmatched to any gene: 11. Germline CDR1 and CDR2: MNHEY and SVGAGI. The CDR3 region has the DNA TGTGCCACAAAGCGGGGGGGCCTTAATGACAATGAGCAGTTCTTC. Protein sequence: CATKRGGLNDNEQFF.

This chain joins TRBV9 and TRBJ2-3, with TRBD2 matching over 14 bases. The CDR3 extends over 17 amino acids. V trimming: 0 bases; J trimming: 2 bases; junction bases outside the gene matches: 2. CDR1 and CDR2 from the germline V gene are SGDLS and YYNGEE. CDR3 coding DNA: TGTGCCAGCAGCGTAGGACTAGCGGGAGGGTACACAGATACGCAGTATTTT. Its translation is CASSVGLAGGYTDTQYF.

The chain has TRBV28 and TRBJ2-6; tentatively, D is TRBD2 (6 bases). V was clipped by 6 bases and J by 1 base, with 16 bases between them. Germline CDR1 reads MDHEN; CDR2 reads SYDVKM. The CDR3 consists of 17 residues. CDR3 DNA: TGTGCCAGCAGCTCTGGTGGGGGGATTTCTGGGGCCAACGTCCTGACTTTC. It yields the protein CASSSGGGISGANVLTF.

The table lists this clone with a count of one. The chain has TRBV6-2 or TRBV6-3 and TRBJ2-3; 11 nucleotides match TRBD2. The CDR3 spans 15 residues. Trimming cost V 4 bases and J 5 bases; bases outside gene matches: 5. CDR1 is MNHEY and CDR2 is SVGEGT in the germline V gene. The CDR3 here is CASSSLAGDKDTQYF. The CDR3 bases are TGTGCCAGCAGTTCACTAGCGGGAGACAAAGATACGCAGTATTTT.

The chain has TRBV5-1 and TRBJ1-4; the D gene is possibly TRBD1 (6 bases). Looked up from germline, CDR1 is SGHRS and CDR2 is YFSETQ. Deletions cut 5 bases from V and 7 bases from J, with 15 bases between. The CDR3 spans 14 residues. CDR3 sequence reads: CASRGQGLSEKLFF. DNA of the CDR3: TGCGCCAGCAGGGGTCAGGGGCTTAGTGAAAAACTGTTTTTT. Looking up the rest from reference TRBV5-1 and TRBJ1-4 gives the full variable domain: KAGVTQTPRYLIKTRGQQVTLSCSPISGHRSVSWYQQTPGQGLQFLFEYFSETQRNKGNFPGRFSGRQFSNSRSEMNVSTLELGDSALYLCASRGQGLSEKLFFGSGTQLSVL.

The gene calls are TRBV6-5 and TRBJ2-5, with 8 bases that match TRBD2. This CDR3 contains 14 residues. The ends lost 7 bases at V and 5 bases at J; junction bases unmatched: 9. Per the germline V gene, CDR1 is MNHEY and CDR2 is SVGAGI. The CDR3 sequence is CASIRGGAAETQYF. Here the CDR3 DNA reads TGTGCCAGCATTCGGGGGGGGGCAGCGGAGACCCAGTACTTC.

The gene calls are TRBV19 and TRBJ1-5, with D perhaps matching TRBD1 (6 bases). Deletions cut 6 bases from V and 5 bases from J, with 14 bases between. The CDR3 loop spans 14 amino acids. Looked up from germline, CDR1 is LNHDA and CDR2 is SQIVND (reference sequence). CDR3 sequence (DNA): TGTGCCAGTAGCCGGACGGGGGGCCATCAGCCCCAGCATTTT. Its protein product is CASSRTGGHQPQHF.

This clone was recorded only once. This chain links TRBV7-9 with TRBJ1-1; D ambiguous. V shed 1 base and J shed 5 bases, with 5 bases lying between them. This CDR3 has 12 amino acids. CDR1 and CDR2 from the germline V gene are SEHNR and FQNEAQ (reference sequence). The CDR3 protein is CASSLERTEAFF. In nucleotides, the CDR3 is TGTGCCAGCAGCTTAGAACGGACTGAAGCTTTCTTT.

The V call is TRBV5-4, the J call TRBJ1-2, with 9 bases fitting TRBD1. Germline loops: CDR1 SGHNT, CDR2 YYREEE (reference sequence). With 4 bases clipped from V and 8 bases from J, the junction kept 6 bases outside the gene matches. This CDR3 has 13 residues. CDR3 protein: CASSEGQGVGYTF. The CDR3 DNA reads TGTGCCAGCAGCGAGGGACAGGGAGTCGGCTACACCTTC.